These 16 T cell receptor beta chains were all obtained from the same sample, sequenced in a study of blood T cell repertoires in COVID-19. Clones were sequenced by immunoSEQ multiplex PCR, and TCRdb holds only the in-frame ones, with some missing. Seen here are around 65,000 clones, 81% observed once, and the top ten hold 9.2%. Sequenced material: peripheral blood. The receptor set was obtained from a human donor in a cohort sampled during active COVID-19.

This clone came up a few times. The chain couples TRBV2 to TRBJ1-2, with D perhaps TRBD1 (6 bases). The germline gives CDR1 SNHLY, CDR2 FYNNEI. This CDR3 region has 13 residues. Trimming removed 6 bases from V and 2 bases from J, with 10 bases in between. Here the CDR3 DNA reads TGTGCCAGCAGCGTTGGACAGAACTATGGCTACACCTTC. It yields the protein CASSVGQNYGYTF.

V usage is TRBV6-5 and J usage is TRBJ1-2, with TRBD1 matching over 7 bases. Germline CDR1 MNHEY, CDR2 SVGAGI. After removal of 7 bases from V and 8 bases from J, the junction contained 16 bases not matched to a gene. The CDR3 length is 15 residues. The CDR3 spells CASNPRGAGGGGYTF. DNA for the CDR3: TGTGCCAGCAATCCCAGGGGGGCTGGAGGGGGCGGCTACACCTTC.

The chain's CDR3 is CASSFGTDYGYTF. CDR3 DNA sequence: TGTGCCAGCAGCTTTGGGACAGACTATGGCTACACCTTC. The rearrangement joins TRBV7-2 to TRBJ1-2, with 7 bases matching TRBD1. V trimming: 3 bases; J trimming: 3 bases; junction bases outside the gene matches: 1. The CDR3 length is 13 residues. CDR1 is SGHTA and CDR2 is FQGNSA in the germline V gene.

V is TRBV18 and J is TRBJ1-5, with a weak D call TRBD1 (5 bases). Germline V gives CDR1 KGHSH, CDR2 LQKENI. The CDR3 is 17 residues long. Deletions cut 0 bases from V and 4 bases from J, with 16 bases between. The CDR3 sequence is CASSPPLGGVGNQPQHF. CDR3 in DNA: TGTGCCAGCTCACCACCGCTGGGGGGGGTCGGTAATCAGCCCCAGCATTTT. Full variable domain (missing parts from reference TRBV18 and TRBJ1-5): NAGVMQNPRHLVRRRGQEARLRCSPMKGHSHVYWYRQLPEEGLKFMVYLQKENIIDESGMPKERFSAEFPKEGPSILRIQQVVRGDSAAYFCASSPPLGGVGNQPQHFGDGTRLSIL.

This chain links TRBV28 with TRBJ2-1, with D possibly TRBD2 on 8 matching bases. The CDR3 consists of 15 residues. Trimming removed 7 bases at V and 4 bases at J, with 17 bases between. Germline V gene lookup returns CDR1 MDHEN and CDR2 SYDVKM. In DNA form, the CDR3 reads TGTGCCAGCACCCTACAGGGGACTAGATACAATGAGCAGTTCTTC. Protein product: CASTLQGTRYNEQFF.

The rearrangement joins TRBV5-6 to TRBJ1-1; D might be TRBD1 (5 bases). Between the trimmed V and J ends, which lost 0 bases and 2 bases, there was a span of 8 bases. From germline, CDR1 is SGHDT and CDR2 YYEEEE. This CDR3 comprises 14 residues. CDR3 amino acids: CASSLGRGNTEAFF. CDR3 sequence (DNA): TGTGCCAGCAGCTTGGGGAGGGGAAACACTGAAGCTTTCTTT.

V gene TRBV21-1 combines with J gene TRBJ1-1. TRBV21-1 is listed as a pseudogene. The CDR3 length is 18 residues. The CDR3 reads CASSKGGGGGGKNTEAFF. The CDR3, as DNA: TGTGCCAGCAGCAAAGGAGGAGGAGGCGGGGGGAAGAACACTGAAGCTTTCTTT.

The chain has TRBV12-5 and TRBJ1-1; TRBD1 agrees at 7 bases. This CDR3 spans 13 amino acids. Trimming at V came to 7 bases and at J to 4 bases, leaving 6 bases not matched to a gene. CDR1 and CDR2 (germline): LGHNT, FRNRAP. This CDR3 reads CASAIQGITEAFF. The CDR3, as DNA: TGTGCTAGTGCCATACAGGGGATCACTGAAGCTTTCTTT.

V and J are TRBV2 and TRBJ2-2, with D possibly matching TRBD2 (5 bases). Germline-derived CDR1 and CDR2 are SNHLY and FYNNEI. The V gene lost 6 bases and the J gene lost 0 bases, with 11 bases spanning the gap. This CDR3 region has 15 residues. The CDR3 region is CASSLASANTGELFF. The CDR3 nucleotides read TGTGCCAGCAGCCTAGCCTCCGCGAACACCGGGGAGCTGTTTTTT.

This rearrangement joins TRBV28 to TRBJ2-5, with a weak D call TRBD2 (5 bases). Trimming cost V 5 bases and J 4 bases, with 17 bases left between them. The CDR3 sequence is 15 residues long. The V gene's germline CDR1 is MDHEN and CDR2 SYDVKM. CDR3 region: CASSPRTVRGETQYF. The CDR3 nucleotides are TGTGCCAGCAGTCCCCGGACTGTTCGGGGAGAGACCCAGTACTTC.

V is TRBV4-3 and J is TRBJ1-2, with 7 bases that match TRBD1. CDR3 length: 14 amino acids. From germline, CDR1 is LGHNA and CDR2 YSLEER. J lost 7 bases, V lost 5 bases, and 10 bases had no gene match. CDR3 loop: CASSAEEGARGYTF. The CDR3 coding sequence is TGCGCCAGCAGCGCTGAGGAGGGGGCACGTGGCTACACCTTC.

This clone came up a few times. V gene TRBV28 combines with J gene TRBJ1-2; D possibly corresponds to TRBD1 (6 bases). This CDR3 spans 18 amino acids. Trimming took 6 bases from V and 0 from J, leaving 23 bases between them. Germline-derived CDR1 and CDR2 are MDHEN and SYDVKM. In DNA, the CDR3 is TGTGCCAGCAGAGCATCCGTGTTCAGGGGTTCCGCTAACTATGGCTACACCTTC. This sequence encodes CASRASVFRGSANYGYTF.

CDR3 amino acids: CASSPNPPFGTPKTYEQYF. The CDR3 DNA reads TGTGCCAGCAGCCCGAATCCCCCCTTCGGGACACCGAAGACCTACGAGCAGTACTTC. The V and J genes are TRBV7-9 and TRBJ2-7, with D possibly being TRBD1 (6 bases). The germline CDR1 and CDR2 sequences are SEHNR and FQNEAQ (reference sequence). With 5 bases removed from V and 2 bases from J, the gap between germline ends came to 28 bases. This CDR3 is 19 amino acids long.

The chain couples TRBV6-2 or TRBV6-3 to TRBJ2-1; 7 bases map to TRBD1. Looked up from germline, CDR1 is MNHEY and CDR2 is SVGEGT. The J segment lost 4 bases and the V segment lost 6 bases, leaving 15 bases of the junction unmatched. The CDR3 covers 17 residues. The chain's CDR3 is CASSFTGDLLLYNEQFF. The CDR3 coding sequence is TGTGCCAGCAGCTTTACAGGGGACCTCCTCCTATACAATGAGCAGTTCTTC.

Worth noting for this clone: An end of the junction does not agree with germline; a read error may underlie this. The V gene is TRBV5-6, the J gene TRBJ2-5; 15 bases agree with TRBD2. Germline CDR1 and CDR2: SGHDT and YYEEEE. The CDR3 has 14 residues. Here the CDR3 DNA reads TGTGCCAGCAGCTTTGGGACTAGCGGGAGGCCTAAGCACTTC. It codes for CASSFGTSGRPKHF.

This clone occurred once. This rearrangement joins TRBV2 to TRBJ1-4; D is perhaps TRBD1 (6 bases). The CDR3 has 15 residues. Germline lookup yields CDR1 SNHLY and CDR2 FYNNEI. V was shortened by 7 bases and J by 5 bases, with 17 bases between the two germline ends. The DNA of the CDR3 is TGTGCCAGCACTCTGTCTACAGGGATGAATGAAAAACTGTTTTTT. Protein sequence: CASTLSTGMNEKLFF.